Listed below are T cell receptor beta chains from one sample, sequenced in a study of shared clonotypes between healthy human individuals. The protocol was immunoSEQ multiplex PCR, while the TCRdb copy is restricted to in-frame clones and leaves out a portion. The sample includes hundreds of thousands of clones, approximately 96% of them seen just once. What was sequenced was naive CD8+ T cells sorted from blood. Receptor source: a woman aged 25 to 39 in good health. CDR3s include the opening cysteine and the closing phenylalanine or tryptophan. D genes are given only for firm matches. Size is stated for part of the rows, as once, few or many counts, or as a class when the clone is expanded.

TRBV5-1	-	-	TRBJ2-7	13	TGCGCCAGCAGCTTGGCGGCAACCTACGAGCAGTACTTC	CASSLAATYEQYF
TRBV14	-	-	TRBJ2-7	17	TGTGCCAGCAGCGCCGGCCGGTGGGAGGTTCAAGGCTACGAGCAGTACTTC	CASSAGRWEVQGYEQYF
TRBV20-1	-	-	TRBJ2-7	11	TGCAGTGCTCATAACTCCTACGAGCAGTACTTC	CSAHNSYEQYF
TRBV9	-	TRBD1	TRBJ1-2	15	TGTGCCAGCAGCGGGTGGACAGGGCCTAACTATGGCTACACCTTC	CASSGWTGPNYGYTF
TRBV29-1	-	-	TRBJ2-1	13	TGCAGCGTTCCACGGCAGAACTACAATGAGCAGTTCTTC	CSVPRQNYNEQFF
TRBV19	-	-	TRBJ2-3	14	TGTGCCGCCGGGGGACAGATGATCACAGATACGCAGTATTTT	CAAGGQMITDTQYF
TRBV27	-	TRBD2	TRBJ2-2	15	TGTGCCAGCAGTTTTGGAACGGGAGGAACCGGGGAGCTGTTTTTT	CASSFGTGGTGELFF
TRBV28	-	-	TRBJ2-7	15	TGTGCCAGCAGCCGAACCGGGACGGTGTCCTACGAGCAGTACTTC	CASSRTGTVSYEQYF
TRBV2	-	-	TRBJ1-1	13	TGTGCCAGCAGTGAGGGGGTAGGCACTGAAGCTTTCTTT	CASSEGVGTEAFF
TRBV10-1	-	-	TRBJ1-1	11	TGCGCCAGCAGTCCCCCCATCGAAGCTTTCTTT	CASSPPIEAFF
TRBV11-2	-	-	TRBJ2-7	15	TGTGCCAGCAGCTTACATGGGGGGCGCGGGTACGAGCAGTACTTC	CASSLHGGRGYEQYF
TRBV28	-	TRBD2	TRBJ2-7	16	TGTGCCAGCAGTTTAACTCCGGGAGGGGTTTACTACGAGCAGTACTTC	CASSLTPGGVYYEQYF
TRBV5-6	-	-	TRBJ1-2	12	TGTGCCAGCAGACAACAGGGAGATGGCTACACCTTC	CASRQQGDGYTF
TRBV28	-	-	TRBJ2-2	15	TGTGCCAGCAGCCTACTAGCAGGGGTGGGCGGGGAGCTGTTTTTT	CASSLLAGVGGELFF
TRBV5-6	-	TRBD1	TRBJ2-1	17	TGTGCCAGCAGCTTCGGACAGGGCGCAGCCTGGGGGAATGAGCAGTTCTTC	CASSFGQGAAWGNEQFF
TRBV28	-	-	TRBJ2-2	14	TGTGCCAGCAGTACGCGGGAAAGGACCGGGGAGCTGTTTTTT	CASSTRERTGELFF
TRBV5-1	-	TRBD1	TRBJ1-5	13	TGCGCCAGCCTACAGGGGATGACTCAGCCCCAGCATTTT	CASLQGMTQPQHF
TRBV10-3	once	TRBD1	TRBJ2-7	14	TGTGCCATCAGGATCACAGGGGCGCCCTACGAGCAGTACTTC	CAIRITGAPYEQYF
TRBV7-8	-	-	TRBJ2-7	14	TGTGCCAGCAGCCCGACAGGAGACTACTACGAGCAGTACTTC	CASSPTGDYYEQYF
TRBV9	-	-	TRBJ2-3	12	TGTGCCAGCAGCGTAGGGCCAGATACGCAGTATTTT	CASSVGPDTQYF
TRBV29-1	-	-	TRBJ2-5	9	TGCAGCGTTGCCTCGTCAGGAGACTTC	CSVASSGDF
TRBV23-1	-	-	TRBJ2-7	13	TGCGCCAGCAGTCACCGGGGTCCGGACGAGCAGTACTTC	CASSHRGPDEQYF
TRBV7-9	once	-	TRBJ1-2	16	TGTGCCAGCAGCGTTACGGGGGGCGGTTTGGACTATGGCTACACCTTC	CASSVTGGGLDYGYTF
TRBV11-2	-	TRBD2	TRBJ2-7	14	TGTGCCAGCAGCTGGGCTAGCGGAACCTACGAGCAGTACTTC	CASSWASGTYEQYF
TRBV29-1	-	-	TRBJ2-1	12	TGCAGCGTTGATTCAGGGGGGGATGAGCAGTTCTTC	CSVDSGGDEQFF